This TCR beta chain emerged from a study of Ad26.COV2.S vaccination and SARS-CoV-2 variants. Study details: Ad26.COV2.S arm of COV1001 included the donor. The study gave Ad26.COV2.S intramuscularly, once or twice 56 days apart. Study-level points and caveats: Researchers reported similar non-spike TCR breadth in vaccine and placebo recipients. Overall T cell responses may have been underestimated by the analyses of TCR breadth and depth.

With respect to this clone: The antigen is unknown.

This CDR3 region has 13 residues. From germline, CDR1 is MNHNY and CDR2 SVGAGI (reference sequence). The ends were cut back, 6 bases at V and 10 bases at J, with 18 bases in the middle. Measured with immunoSEQ multiplex PCR; TCRdb has only the in-frame clones, and not every one. This sample has roughly 350,000 clones, with around 89% found just once. Treatment noted: roughly 20 received Ad26.COV2.S at low or high dose, single or two shots; about five received placebo; per-sample allocation not given. Day 63 after the first vaccine or placebo injection was the time point for sampling. The J gene is TRBJ1-1, the V gene TRBV6-6; possibly TRBD1 for D (6 bases). The sequenced sample was peripheral blood, obtained in a trial of Ad26.COV2.S vaccine versus placebo. The receptor was isolated from a person aged 18-65 years who received the Ad26.COV2.S COVID-19 vaccine or a placebo. This CDR3 is CASRGISGEGAFF. CDR3 nucleotide sequence: TGTGCCAGCAGGGGGATATCAGGGGAAGGAGCTTTCTTT.